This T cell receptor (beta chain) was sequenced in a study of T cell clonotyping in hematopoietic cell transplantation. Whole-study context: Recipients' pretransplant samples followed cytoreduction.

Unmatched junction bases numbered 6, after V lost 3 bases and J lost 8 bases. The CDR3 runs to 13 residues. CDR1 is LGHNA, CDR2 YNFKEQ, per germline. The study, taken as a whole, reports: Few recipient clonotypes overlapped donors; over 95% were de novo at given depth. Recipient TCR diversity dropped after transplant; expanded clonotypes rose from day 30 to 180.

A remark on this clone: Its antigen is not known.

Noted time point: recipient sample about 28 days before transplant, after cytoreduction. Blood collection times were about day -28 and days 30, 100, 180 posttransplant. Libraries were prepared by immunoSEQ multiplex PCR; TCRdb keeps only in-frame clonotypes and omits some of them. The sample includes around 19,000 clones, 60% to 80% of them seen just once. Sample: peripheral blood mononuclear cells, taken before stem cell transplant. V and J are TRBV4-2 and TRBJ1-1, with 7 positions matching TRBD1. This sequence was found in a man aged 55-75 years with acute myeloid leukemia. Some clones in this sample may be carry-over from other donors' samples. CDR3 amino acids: CASSQTGQDEAFF. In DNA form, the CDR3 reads TGTGCCAGCAGCCAGACCGGACAGGACGAAGCTTTCTTT.